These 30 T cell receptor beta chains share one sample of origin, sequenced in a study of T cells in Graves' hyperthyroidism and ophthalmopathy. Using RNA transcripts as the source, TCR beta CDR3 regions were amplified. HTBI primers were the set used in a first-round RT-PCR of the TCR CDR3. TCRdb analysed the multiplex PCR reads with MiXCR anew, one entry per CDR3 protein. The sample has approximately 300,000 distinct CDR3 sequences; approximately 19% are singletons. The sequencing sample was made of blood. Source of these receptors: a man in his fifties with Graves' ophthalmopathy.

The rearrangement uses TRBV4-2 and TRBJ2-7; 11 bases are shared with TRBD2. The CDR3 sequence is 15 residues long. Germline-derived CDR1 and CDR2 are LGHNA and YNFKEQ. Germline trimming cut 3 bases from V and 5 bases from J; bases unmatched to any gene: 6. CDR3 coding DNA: TGTGCCAGCAGCCAGATAGCGGGAGGGCCGAACGAGCAGTACTTC. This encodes CASSQIAGGPNEQYF.

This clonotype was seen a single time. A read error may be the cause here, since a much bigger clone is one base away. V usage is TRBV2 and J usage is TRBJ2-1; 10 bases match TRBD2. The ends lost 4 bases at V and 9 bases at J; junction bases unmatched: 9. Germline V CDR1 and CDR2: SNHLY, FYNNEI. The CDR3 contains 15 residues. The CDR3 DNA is TGTGCCAGCAGTGGACGGTCTAGCGGGAGTCGTGAGCAGTTCTTC. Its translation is CASSGRSSGSREQFF.

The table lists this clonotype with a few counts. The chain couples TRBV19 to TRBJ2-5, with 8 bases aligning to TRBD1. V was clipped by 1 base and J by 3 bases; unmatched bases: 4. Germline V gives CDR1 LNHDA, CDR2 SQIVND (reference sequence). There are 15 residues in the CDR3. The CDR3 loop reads CASSIVQGAEETQYF. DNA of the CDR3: TGTGCCAGTAGTATAGTTCAGGGGGCGGAAGAGACCCAGTACTTC.

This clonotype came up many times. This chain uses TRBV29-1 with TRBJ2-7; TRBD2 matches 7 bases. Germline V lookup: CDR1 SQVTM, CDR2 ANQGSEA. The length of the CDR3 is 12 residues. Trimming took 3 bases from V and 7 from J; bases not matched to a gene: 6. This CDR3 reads CSVEAGVREQYF. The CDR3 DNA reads TGCAGCGTTGAGGCGGGAGTACGAGAGCAGTACTTC.

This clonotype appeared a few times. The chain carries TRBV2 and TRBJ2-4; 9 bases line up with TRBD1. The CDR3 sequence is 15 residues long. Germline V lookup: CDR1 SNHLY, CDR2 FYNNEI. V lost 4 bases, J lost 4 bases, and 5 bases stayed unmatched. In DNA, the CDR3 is TGTGCCAGCAGTGCTGAGACAGGGGGGAAAAACATTCAGTACTTC. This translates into CASSAETGGKNIQYF. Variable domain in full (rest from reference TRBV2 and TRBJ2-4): EPEVTQTPSHQVTQMGQEVILRCVPISNHLYFYWYRQILGQKVEFLVSFYNNEISEKSEIFDDQFSVERPDGSNFTLKIRSTKLEDSAMYFCASSAETGGKNIQYFGAGTRLSVL.

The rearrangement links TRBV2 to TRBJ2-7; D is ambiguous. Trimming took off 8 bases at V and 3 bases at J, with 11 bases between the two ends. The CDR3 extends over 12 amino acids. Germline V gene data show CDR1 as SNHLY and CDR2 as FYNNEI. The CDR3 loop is CASASSSYEQYF. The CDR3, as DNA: TGTGCCAGCGCTTCGAGTAGCTACGAGCAGTACTTC.

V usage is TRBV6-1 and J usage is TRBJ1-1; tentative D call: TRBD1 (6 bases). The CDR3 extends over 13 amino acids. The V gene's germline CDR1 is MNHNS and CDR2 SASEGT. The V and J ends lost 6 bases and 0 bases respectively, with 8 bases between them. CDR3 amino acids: CASRDRMNTEAFF. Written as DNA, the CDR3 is TGTGCCAGCAGGGACAGAATGAACACTGAAGCTTTCTTT.

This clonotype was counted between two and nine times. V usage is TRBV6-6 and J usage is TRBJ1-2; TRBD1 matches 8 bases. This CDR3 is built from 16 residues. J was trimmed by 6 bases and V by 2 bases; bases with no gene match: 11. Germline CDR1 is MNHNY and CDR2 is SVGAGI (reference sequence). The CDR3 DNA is TGTGCCAGCAGTTACGAGGGCCAGGGGGCGAGGGATGGCTACACCTTC. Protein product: CASSYEGQGARDGYTF.

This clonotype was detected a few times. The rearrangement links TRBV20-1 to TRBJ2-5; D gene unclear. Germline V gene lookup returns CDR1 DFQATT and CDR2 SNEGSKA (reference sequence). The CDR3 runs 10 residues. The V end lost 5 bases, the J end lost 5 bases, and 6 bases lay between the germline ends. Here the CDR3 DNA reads TGCAGTGCTCAAACGGAGACCCAGTACTTC. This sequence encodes CSAQTETQYF.

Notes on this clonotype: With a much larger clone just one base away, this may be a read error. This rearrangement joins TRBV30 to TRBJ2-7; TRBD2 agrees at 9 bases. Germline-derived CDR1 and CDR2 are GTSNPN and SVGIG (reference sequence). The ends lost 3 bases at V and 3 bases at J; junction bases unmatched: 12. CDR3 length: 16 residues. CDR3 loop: CAWRKLAGRSGYEQYF. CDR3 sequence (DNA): TGTGCCTGGAGGAAGCTAGCGGGAAGGTCGGGCTACGAGCAGTACTTC.

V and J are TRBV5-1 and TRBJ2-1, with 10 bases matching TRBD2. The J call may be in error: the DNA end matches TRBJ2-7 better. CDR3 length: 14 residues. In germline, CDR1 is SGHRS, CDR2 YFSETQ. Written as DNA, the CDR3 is TGCGCCAGCAGCTTGTACCTAGCGGGGGAATGGCAGTACTTC. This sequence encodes CASSLYLAGEWQYF.

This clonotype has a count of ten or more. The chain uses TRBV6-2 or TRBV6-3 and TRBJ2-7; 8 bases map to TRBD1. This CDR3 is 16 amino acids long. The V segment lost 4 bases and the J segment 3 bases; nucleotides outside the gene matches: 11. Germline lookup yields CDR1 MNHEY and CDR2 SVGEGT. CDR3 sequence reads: CASSFTHQGADYEQYF. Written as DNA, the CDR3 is TGTGCCAGCAGTTTCACCCATCAGGGGGCGGACTACGAGCAGTACTTC.

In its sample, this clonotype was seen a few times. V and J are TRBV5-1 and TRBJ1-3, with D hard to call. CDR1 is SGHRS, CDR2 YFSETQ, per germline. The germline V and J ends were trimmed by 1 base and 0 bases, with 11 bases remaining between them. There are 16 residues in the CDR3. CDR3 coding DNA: TGCGCCAGCAGCTTGCAAACGGGATTCTCTGGAAACACCATATATTTT. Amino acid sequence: CASSLQTGFSGNTIYF.

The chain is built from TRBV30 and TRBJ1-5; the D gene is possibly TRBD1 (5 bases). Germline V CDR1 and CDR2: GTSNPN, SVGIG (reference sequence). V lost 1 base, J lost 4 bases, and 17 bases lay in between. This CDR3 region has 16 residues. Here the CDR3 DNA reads TGTGCCTGGAGTGGCCCCACGGGGAGGGGAAATCAGCCCCAGCATTTT. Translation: CAWSGPTGRGNQPQHF. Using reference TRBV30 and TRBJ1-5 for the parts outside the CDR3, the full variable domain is SQTIHQWPATLVQPVGSPLSLECTVEGTSNPNLYWYRQAAGRGLQLLFYSVGIGQISSEVPQNLSASRPQDRQFILSSKKLLLSDSGFYLCAWSGPTGRGNQPQHFGDGTRLSIL.

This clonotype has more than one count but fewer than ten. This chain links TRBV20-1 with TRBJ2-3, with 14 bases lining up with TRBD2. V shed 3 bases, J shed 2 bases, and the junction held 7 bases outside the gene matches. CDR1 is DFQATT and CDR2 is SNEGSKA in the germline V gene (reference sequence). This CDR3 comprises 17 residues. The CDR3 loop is CSARAGLAGGPTDTQYF. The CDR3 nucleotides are TGCAGTGCTAGGGCCGGACTAGCGGGAGGCCCCACAGATACGCAGTATTTT.

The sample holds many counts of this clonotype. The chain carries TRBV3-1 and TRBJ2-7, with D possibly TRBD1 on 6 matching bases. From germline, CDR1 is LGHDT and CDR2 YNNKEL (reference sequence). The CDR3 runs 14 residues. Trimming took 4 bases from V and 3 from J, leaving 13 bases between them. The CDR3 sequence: CASSPLTGIYEQYF. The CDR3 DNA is TGTGCCAGCAGCCCCCTGACAGGAATCTACGAGCAGTACTTC.

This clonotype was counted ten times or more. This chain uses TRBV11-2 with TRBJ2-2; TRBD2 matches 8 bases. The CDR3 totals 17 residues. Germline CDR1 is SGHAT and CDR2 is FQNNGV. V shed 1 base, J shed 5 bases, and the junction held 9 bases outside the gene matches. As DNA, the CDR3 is TGTGCCAGCAGCTTAGGGAGCGGGAGAGGCGTGACCGGGGAGCTGTTTTTT. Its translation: CASSLGSGRGVTGELFF.

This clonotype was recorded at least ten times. CDR3 loop: CASSVSGDQPQHF. For the CDR3, the DNA is TGTGCCAGCAGTGTTTCCGGGGACCAGCCCCAGCATTTT. This chain joins TRBV2 and TRBJ1-5; possibly TRBD1 for D (5 bases). The CDR3 loop spans 13 amino acids. Per germline, CDR1 SNHLY and CDR2 FYNNEI. V lost 4 bases and J lost 7, with 11 bases in between.

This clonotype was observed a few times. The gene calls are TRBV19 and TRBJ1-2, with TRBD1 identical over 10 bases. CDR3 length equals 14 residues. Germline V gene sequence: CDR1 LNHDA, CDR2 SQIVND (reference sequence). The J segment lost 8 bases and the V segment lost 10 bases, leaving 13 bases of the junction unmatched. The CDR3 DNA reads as TGTGCCACCGACCAGACAGGGGGCGCGGAGGGCTACACCTTC. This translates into CATDQTGGAEGYTF.

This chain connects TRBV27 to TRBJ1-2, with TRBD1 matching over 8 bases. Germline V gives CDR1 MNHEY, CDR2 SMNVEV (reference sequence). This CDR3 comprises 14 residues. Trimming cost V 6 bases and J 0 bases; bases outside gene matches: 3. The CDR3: CASRRTGTNYGYTF. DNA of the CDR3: TGTGCCAGCAGGCGGACAGGGACTAACTATGGCTACACCTTC.

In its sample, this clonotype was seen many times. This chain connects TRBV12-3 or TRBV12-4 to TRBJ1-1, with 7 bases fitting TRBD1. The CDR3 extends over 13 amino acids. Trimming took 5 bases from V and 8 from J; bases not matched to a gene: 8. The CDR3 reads CASSGDSRLEAFF. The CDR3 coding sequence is TGTGCCAGCAGTGGGGACAGCCGACTAGAAGCTTTCTTT.

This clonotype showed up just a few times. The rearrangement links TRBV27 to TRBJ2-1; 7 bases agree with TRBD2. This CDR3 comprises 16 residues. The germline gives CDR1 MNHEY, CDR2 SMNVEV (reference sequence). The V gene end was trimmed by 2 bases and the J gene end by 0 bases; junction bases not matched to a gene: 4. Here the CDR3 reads CASSLTVAGSYNEQFF. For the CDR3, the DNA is TGTGCCAGCAGTTTAACGGTAGCGGGCTCCTACAATGAGCAGTTCTTC.

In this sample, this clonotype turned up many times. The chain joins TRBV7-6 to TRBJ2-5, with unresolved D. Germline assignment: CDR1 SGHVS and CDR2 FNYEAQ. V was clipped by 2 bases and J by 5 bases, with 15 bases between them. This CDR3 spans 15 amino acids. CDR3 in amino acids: CASSLTQDPWETQYF. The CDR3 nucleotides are TGTGCCAGCAGCTTAACGCAGGATCCCTGGGAGACCCAGTACTTC.

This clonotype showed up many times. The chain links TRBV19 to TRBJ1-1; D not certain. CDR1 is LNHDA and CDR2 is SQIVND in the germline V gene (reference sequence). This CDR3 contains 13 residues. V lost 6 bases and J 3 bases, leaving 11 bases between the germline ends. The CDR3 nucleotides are TGTGCCAGTAGCCTGGACGGTGACACTGAAGCTTTCTTT. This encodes CASSLDGDTEAFF. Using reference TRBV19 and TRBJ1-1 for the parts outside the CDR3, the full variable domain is DGGITQSPKYLFRKEGQNVTLSCEQNLNHDAMYWYRQDPGQGLRLIYYSQIVNDFQKGDIAEGYSVSREKKESFPLTVTSAQKNPTAFYLCASSLDGDTEAFFGQGTRLTVV.

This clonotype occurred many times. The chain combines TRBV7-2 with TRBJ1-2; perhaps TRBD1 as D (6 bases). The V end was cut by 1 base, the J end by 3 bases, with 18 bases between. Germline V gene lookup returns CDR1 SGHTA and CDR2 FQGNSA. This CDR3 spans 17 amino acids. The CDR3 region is CASSLDPGAFGDYGYTF. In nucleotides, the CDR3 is TGTGCCAGCAGCTTAGATCCGGGGGCCTTTGGAGACTATGGCTACACCTTC. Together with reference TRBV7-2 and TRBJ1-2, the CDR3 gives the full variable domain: GAGVSQSPSNKVTEKGKDVELRCDPISGHTALYWYRQSLGQGLEFLIYFQGNSAPDKSGLPSDRFSAERTGGSVSTLTIQRTQQEDSAVYLCASSLDPGAFGDYGYTFGSGTRLTVV.

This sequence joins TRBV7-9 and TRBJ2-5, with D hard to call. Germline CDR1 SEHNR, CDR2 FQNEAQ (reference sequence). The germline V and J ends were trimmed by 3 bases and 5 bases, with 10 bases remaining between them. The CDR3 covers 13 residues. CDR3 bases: TGTGCCAGCAGCTTCATGGTGGGTGAGACCCAGTACTTC. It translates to CASSFMVGETQYF. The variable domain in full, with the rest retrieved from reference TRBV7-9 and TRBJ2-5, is DTGVSQNPRHKITKRGQNVTFRCDPISEHNRLYWYRQTLGQGPEFLTYFQNEAQLEKSRLLSDRFSAERPKGSFSTLEIQRTEQGDSAMYLCASSFMVGETQYFGPGTRLLVL.

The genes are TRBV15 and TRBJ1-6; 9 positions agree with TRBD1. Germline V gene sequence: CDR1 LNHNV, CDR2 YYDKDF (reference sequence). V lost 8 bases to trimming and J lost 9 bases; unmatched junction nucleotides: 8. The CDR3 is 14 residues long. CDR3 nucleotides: TGTGCCACCCGGCCGGGACAGGGAGGTTCACCCCTCCACTTT. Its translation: CATRPGQGGSPLHF.

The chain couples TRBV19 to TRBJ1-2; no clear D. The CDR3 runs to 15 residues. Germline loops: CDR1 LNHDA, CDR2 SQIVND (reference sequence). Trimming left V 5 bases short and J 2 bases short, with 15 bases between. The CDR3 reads CASSDHAALNYGYTF. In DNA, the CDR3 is TGTGCCAGTAGTGATCACGCAGCACTCAACTATGGCTACACCTTC.

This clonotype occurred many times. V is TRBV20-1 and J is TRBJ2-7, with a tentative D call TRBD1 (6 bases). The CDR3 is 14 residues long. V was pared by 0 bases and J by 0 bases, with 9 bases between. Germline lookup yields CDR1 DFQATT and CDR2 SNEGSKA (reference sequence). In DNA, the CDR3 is TGCAGTGCTAGAGATGTGGACAGCTCCTACGAGCAGTACTTC. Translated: CSARDVDSSYEQYF.

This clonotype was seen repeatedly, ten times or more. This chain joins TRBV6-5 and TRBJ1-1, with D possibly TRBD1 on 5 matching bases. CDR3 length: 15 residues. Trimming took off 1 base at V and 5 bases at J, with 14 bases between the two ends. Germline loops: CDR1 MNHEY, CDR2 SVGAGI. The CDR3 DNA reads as TGTGCCAGCAGTTACTGGGGGATTCGGAAAACTGAAGCTTTCTTT. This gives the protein CASSYWGIRKTEAFF.